The 30 T cell receptor beta chains below come from one sample, sequenced in a study of blood T cell repertoires in COVID-19. The protocol was immunoSEQ multiplex PCR, while the TCRdb copy is restricted to in-frame clones and leaves out a portion. The sample yields under 300,000 clones, 70% to 90% seen once. Sample: PBMCs or T cells enriched from blood (not recorded which). These receptors all come from a woman in her forties with acute COVID-19.

This sequence joins TRBV30 and TRBJ1-2; no reliable D call. Trimming stripped 5 bases from V and 4 bases from J, with 8 bases between. The CDR3 consists of 11 residues. The germline V gene has CDR1 GTSNPN and CDR2 SVGIG (reference sequence). The CDR3 here is CAWARGYGYTF. CDR3 DNA: TGTGCCTGGGCGCGGGGCTATGGCTACACCTTC.

The sample holds one count of this clone. The rearrangement joins TRBV5-4 to TRBJ2-6, with D possibly matching TRBD2 (5 bases). Between the trimmed V and J ends, which lost 4 bases and 1 base, there was a span of 6 bases. The CDR3 loop spans 14 amino acids. CDR1 SGHNT and CDR2 YYREEE come from the germline V gene (reference sequence). The CDR3 reads CASSRESGANVLTF. As DNA, the CDR3 is TGTGCCAGCAGCAGGGAGTCTGGGGCCAACGTCCTGACTTTC.

CDR3 region: CASSKGPREQYV. CDR3 coding DNA: TGTGCCAGCAGTAAAGGCCCTAGGGAGCAGTACGTC. The genes are TRBV12-3 or TRBV12-4 and TRBJ2-7, with no clear D. V lost 5 bases, J lost 7 bases, and 12 bases lay in between. The CDR3 is made up of 12 amino acids.

This clone has only one observation. V is TRBV5-1 and J is TRBJ1-2; D uncertain. The CDR3 has 17 residues. V dropped 0 bases and J dropped 0 bases, with 15 bases sitting between them. Germline loops: CDR1 SGHRS, CDR2 YFSETQ. CDR3 nucleotides: TGCGCCAGCAGCTTGGAAACGTTCCTCTCAGCTAACTATGGCTACACCTTC. Encoded protein: CASSLETFLSANYGYTF. Drawing the rest from reference TRBV5-1 and TRBJ1-2, the complete variable domain is KAGVTQTPRYLIKTRGQQVTLSCSPISGHRSVSWYQQTPGQGLQFLFEYFSETQRNKGNFPGRFSGRQFSNSRSEMNVSTLELGDSALYLCASSLETFLSANYGYTFGSGTRLTVV.

The rearrangement links TRBV12-5 to TRBJ1-1; 9 positions match TRBD1. This CDR3 region has 12 residues. V shed 6 bases, J shed 9 bases, and the junction held 5 bases outside the gene matches. The germline CDR1 and CDR2 sequences are LGHNT and FRNRAP. In DNA, the CDR3 is TGTGCTAGTGGGCGATACAGGGGGCAAGCTTTCTTT. It specifies CASGRYRGQAFF.

The chain has TRBV30 and TRBJ1-1, with D possibly being TRBD1 (5 bases). Trimming removed 2 bases from V and 1 base from J, with 11 bases in between. This CDR3 has 14 amino acids. Germline-derived CDR1 and CDR2 are GTSNPN and SVGIG (reference sequence). CDR3 DNA sequence: TGTGCCTGGAGTCAGGGAATCCGGAACACTGAAGCTTTCTTT. This gives the protein CAWSQGIRNTEAFF. Full variable domain (rest looked up from reference TRBV30 and TRBJ1-1): SQTIHQWPATLVQPVGSPLSLECTVEGTSNPNLYWYRQAAGRGLQLLFYSVGIGQISSEVPQNLSASRPQDRQFILSSKKLLLSDSGFYLCAWSQGIRNTEAFFGQGTRLTVV.

This chain links TRBV12-3 or TRBV12-4 with TRBJ2-7, with D perhaps TRBD1 (5 bases). Trimming removed 6 bases at V and 5 bases at J, with 14 bases between. This CDR3 has 13 residues. Written as DNA, the CDR3 is TGTGCCAGCAGCCCAGGTCCAGGGAACGAGCAGTACGTC. Translating it yields CASSPGPGNEQYV.

J is TRBJ1-2 and V is TRBV7-8, with D uncertain. CDR1 and CDR2 from the germline V gene are SGHVS and FQNEAQ. The CDR3 has 13 amino acids. Trimming took 5 bases from V and 6 from J, leaving 13 bases between them. For the CDR3, the DNA is TGTGCCAGCAGCCGCCTCCTAACGGATGGCTACACCTTC. Amino acid sequence: CASSRLLTDGYTF.

This clone was counted once. The rearrangement joins TRBV27 to TRBJ1-1, with D maybe TRBD1 (6 bases). Per the germline V gene, CDR1 is MNHEY and CDR2 is SMNVEV (reference sequence). The CDR3 sequence is 13 residues long. Trimming removed 4 bases at V and 5 bases at J, with 11 bases between. CDR3 residues: CASSWGGRTEAFF. DNA of the CDR3: TGTGCCAGCAGTTGGGGGGGCAGGACTGAAGCTTTCTTT.

The table lists this clone with a few counts. V and J are TRBV10-3 and TRBJ2-1, with TRBD1 identical over 7 bases. V was clipped by 4 bases and J by 0 bases; unmatched bases: 0. Germline assignment: CDR1 ENHRY and CDR2 SYGVKD. The CDR3 runs to 14 residues. CDR3 amino acids: CAISGQGSYNEQFF. The DNA of the CDR3 is TGTGCCATCAGTGGACAGGGCTCCTACAATGAGCAGTTCTTC.

This chain links TRBV19 with TRBJ2-2; 8 bases agree with TRBD2. Unmatched junction bases numbered 9, after V lost 6 bases and J lost 0 bases. CDR1 is LNHDA, CDR2 SQIVND, per germline (reference sequence). There are 17 residues in the CDR3. The CDR3 region has the DNA TGTGCCAGTAGGTCCCGCGGGGGGTCCGCGAACACCGGGGAGCTGTTTTTT. It yields the protein CASRSRGGSANTGELFF.

The chain couples TRBV6-5 to TRBJ2-2, with D unclear. Germline CDR1 is MNHEY and CDR2 is SVGAGI. The V end lost 0 bases, the J end lost 7 bases, and 15 bases lay between the germline ends. This CDR3 is 16 amino acids long. The CDR3 bases are TGTGCCAGCAGTTACTCGACCCAGGCTCTGCGCGGGGAGCTGTTTTTT. This sequence encodes CASSYSTQALRGELFF.

The rearrangement joins TRBV7-2 to TRBJ1-6; possible D gene TRBD1, 5 bases. Germline V gene data show CDR1 as SGHTA and CDR2 as FQGNSA. Trimming took off 1 base at V and 7 bases at J, with 11 bases between the two ends. CDR3 length equals 15 residues. The CDR3 region has the DNA TGTGCCAGCAGCTTAGTTGCGGGGACGAATTCACCCCTCCACTTT. It yields the protein CASSLVAGTNSPLHF.

This clone has just one count. This chain connects TRBV7-2 to TRBJ2-7; possible D gene TRBD1, 5 bases. V lost 1 base, J lost 5 bases, and 15 bases lay in between. Germline loops: CDR1 SGHTA, CDR2 FQGNSA. This CDR3 comprises 15 residues. The CDR3: CASSLGAGKVHEQYF. CDR3 bases: TGTGCCAGCAGCTTAGGGGCAGGGAAGGTCCACGAGCAGTACTTC.

The V and J genes are TRBV27 and TRBJ2-7; D may be TRBD2 (6 bases). Trimming removed 3 bases at V and 6 bases at J, with 12 bases between. Germline loops: CDR1 MNHEY, CDR2 SMNVEV (reference sequence). This CDR3 spans 13 amino acids. CDR3 in DNA: TGTGCCAGCAGTTTCGTTCTGGGGGGCGAGCAGTACTTC. Protein: CASSFVLGGEQYF.

V and J are TRBV11-2 and TRBJ2-1, with D tentatively TRBD2 (5 bases). This CDR3 contains 14 residues. Trimming took off 6 bases at V and 0 bases at J, with 9 bases between the two ends. Germline V gene sequence: CDR1 SGHAT, CDR2 FQNNGV. The CDR3 spells CASSGLTSYNEQFF. In nucleotides, the CDR3 is TGTGCCAGCAGTGGACTGACCTCCTACAATGAGCAGTTCTTC.

The chain joins TRBV19 to TRBJ1-1, with D possibly TRBD1 on 6 matching bases. Trimming removed 5 bases from V and 1 base from J, with 11 bases in between. CDR1 and CDR2 (germline): LNHDA, SQIVND (reference sequence). The CDR3 is 14 amino acids. In DNA form, the CDR3 reads TGTGCCAGTAGTCCTGGGGGCGGGAACACTGAAGCTTTCTTT. This codes for CASSPGGGNTEAFF.

The rearrangement joins TRBV19 to TRBJ2-2; the D gene is possibly TRBD1 (5 bases). CDR3 size: 14 residues. Trimming stripped 6 bases from V and 6 bases from J, with 14 bases between. Germline assignment: CDR1 LNHDA and CDR2 SQIVND (reference sequence). For the CDR3, the DNA is TGTGCCAGTAGAAGCAGGGCGGTCCCCGGGGAGCTGTTTTTT. Encoded protein: CASRSRAVPGELFF.

V usage is TRBV5-1 and J usage is TRBJ2-1; tentatively, D is TRBD2 (6 bases). Trimming removed 0 bases at V and 0 bases at J, with 10 bases between. CDR1 SGHRS and CDR2 YFSETQ come from the germline V gene. The CDR3 totals 16 residues. CDR3 protein: CASSLEGGVSYNEQFF. The CDR3, as DNA: TGCGCCAGCAGCTTGGAGGGCGGGGTCTCCTACAATGAGCAGTTCTTC.

The J gene is TRBJ2-1, the V gene TRBV7-2; weak D call: TRBD2 (6 bases). In germline, CDR1 is SGHTA, CDR2 FQGNSA. CDR3 length equals 13 residues. V dropped 5 bases and J dropped 4 bases, with 9 bases sitting between them. The CDR3 nucleotides are TGTGCCAGCAGCGCGGGGTTATACAATGAGCAGTTCTTC. Encoded protein: CASSAGLYNEQFF.

This rearrangement joins TRBV6-6 to TRBJ1-5; D remains ambiguous. There are 13 residues in the CDR3. V lost 5 bases and J lost 8, with 13 bases in between. Looked up from germline, CDR1 is MNHNY and CDR2 is SVGAGI (reference sequence). Here the CDR3 DNA reads TGTGCCAGCAGTAGACCTGTCCGGGAGCCCCAGCATTTT. Translation gives CASSRPVREPQHF.

The J gene is TRBJ2-1, the V gene TRBV3-1 (or the pseudogene TRBV3-2); TRBD2 matches 11 bases. V lost 7 bases and J lost 7; bases outside the gene matches: 6. CDR3 length equals 14 residues. The V gene's germline CDR1 is LGHDT and CDR2 YNNKEL (reference sequence). CDR3 loop: CASKTSGAGNEQFF. CDR3 coding DNA: TGTGCCAGCAAGACTAGCGGGGCCGGAAATGAGCAGTTCTTC.

The chain couples TRBV5-8 to TRBJ2-3, with no clear D. The germline V and J ends were trimmed by 1 base and 0 bases, with 12 bases remaining between them. Germline assignment: CDR1 SGHTS and CDR2 YDEGEE. The CDR3 runs 16 residues. The CDR3 spells CASSLRRQTSTDTQYF. CDR3 nucleotides: TGTGCCAGCAGCTTGAGACGGCAGACTAGCACAGATACGCAGTATTTT.

The chain carries TRBV7-9 and TRBJ2-1; D is perhaps TRBD1 (6 bases). The CDR3 length is 15 residues. From germline, CDR1 is SEHNR and CDR2 FQNEAQ (reference sequence). Trimming stripped 7 bases from V and 8 bases from J, with 21 bases between. The CDR3 DNA sequence: TGTGCCAGCAAAGGGTTCCTGGACAGTTTCGATGAGCAGTTCTTC. This sequence encodes CASKGFLDSFDEQFF.

This rearrangement joins TRBV6-5 to TRBJ1-5; tentatively, D is TRBD1 (5 bases). V lost 2 bases and J lost 2, with 10 bases in between. CDR3 length: 15 residues. Germline CDR1 and CDR2: MNHEY and SVGAGI. The CDR3 nucleotides are TGTGCCAGCAGTTACGGGCAGGGCGGCAATCAGCCCCAGCATTTT. Protein sequence: CASSYGQGGNQPQHF.

V gene TRBV5-1 combines with J gene TRBJ2-4; D remains ambiguous. Germline CDR1 and CDR2: SGHRS and YFSETQ. CDR3 length: 13 amino acids. V lost 1 base and J lost 8, with 10 bases in between. CDR3 DNA sequence: TGCGCCAGCAGCTTGTCCCCAGGCGACATTCAGTACTTC. Amino acids: CASSLSPGDIQYF.

The chain uses TRBV28 and TRBJ2-7, with D hard to call. From germline, CDR1 is MDHEN and CDR2 SYDVKM. The germline V and J ends were trimmed by 5 bases and 4 bases, with 6 bases remaining between them. This CDR3 is 11 amino acids long. CDR3 loop: CASSGRYEQYV. CDR3 bases: TGTGCCAGCAGTGGCAGATACGAGCAGTACGTC.

This chain joins TRBV9 and TRBJ1-3; 10 nucleotides agree with TRBD1. The CDR3 covers 16 residues. Germline V CDR1 and CDR2: SGDLS, YYNGEE. V was clipped by 0 bases and J by 8 bases; unmatched bases: 8. CDR3 loop: CASSVATDRGQDTIYF. The DNA for the CDR3 is TGTGCCAGCAGCGTAGCTACCGACAGGGGGCAGGACACCATATATTTT.

The rearrangement uses TRBV19 and TRBJ1-2, with TRBD1 matching over 7 bases. Looked up from germline, CDR1 is LNHDA and CDR2 is SQIVND (reference sequence). Germline trimming cut 3 bases from V and 7 bases from J; bases unmatched to any gene: 5. The CDR3 consists of 13 residues. The chain's CDR3 is CASSMQGVSGYTF. DNA for the CDR3: TGTGCCAGTAGTATGCAGGGGGTCAGTGGCTACACCTTC.

The chain carries TRBV4-3 and TRBJ2-7; tentative D call: TRBD2 (5 bases). Trimming removed 0 bases at V and 0 bases at J, with 15 bases between. This CDR3 region has 17 residues. Germline-derived CDR1 and CDR2 are LGHNA and YSLEER. Here the CDR3 DNA reads TGCGCCAGCAGCCAAGATTCGGAAGCGGAGAGCTCCTACGAGCAGTACGTC. Its translation: CASSQDSEAESSYEQYV.